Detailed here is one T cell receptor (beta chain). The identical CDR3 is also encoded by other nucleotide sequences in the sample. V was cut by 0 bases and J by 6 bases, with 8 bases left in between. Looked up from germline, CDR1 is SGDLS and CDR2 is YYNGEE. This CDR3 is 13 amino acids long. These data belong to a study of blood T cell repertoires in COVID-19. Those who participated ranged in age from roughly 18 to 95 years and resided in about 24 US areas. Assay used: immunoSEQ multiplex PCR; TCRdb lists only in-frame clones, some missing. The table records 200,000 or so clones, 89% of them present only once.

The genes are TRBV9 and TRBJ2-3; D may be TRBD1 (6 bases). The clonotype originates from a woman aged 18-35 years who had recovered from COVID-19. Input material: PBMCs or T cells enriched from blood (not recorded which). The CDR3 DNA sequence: TGTGCCAGCAGCGTAGGGGACACCGATACGCAGTATTTT. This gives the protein CASSVGDTDTQYF.